These 25 T cell receptor beta chains share one sample of origin, sequenced in a study of blood T cells in healthy people across ages. The use of a sample-barcoded 5' primer and a J-beta primer mix characterized a second PCR of about 7 to 12 cycles. MiXCR, run by TCRdb on the 5' RACE reads, gives a single entry per CDR3 protein. The sample records approximately 1.5 million distinct CDR3 sequences, 42% being singletons. What was sequenced was blood. The source of these receptors is a woman younger than 30 in good health.

This chain joins TRBV2 and TRBJ2-7; the D gene is possibly TRBD2 (5 bases). V shed 3 bases and J shed 9 bases, with 15 bases lying between them. The CDR3 extends over 13 amino acids. Germline lookup yields CDR1 SNHLY and CDR2 FYNNEI. As DNA, the CDR3 is TGTGCCAGCAGTGAGGCGCGGAGCGGCGCGCAGTACTTC. This encodes CASSEARSGAQYF.

This chain links TRBV7-2 with TRBJ2-1; 7 positions agree with TRBD2. The J segment lost 5 bases and the V segment lost 7 bases, leaving 8 bases of the junction unmatched. Germline CDR1 and CDR2: SGHTA and FQGNSA. The CDR3 totals 14 residues. The CDR3 nucleotides read TGTGCCAGCAAAAGGGAGGGGCTCAACAATGAGCAGTTCTTC. It specifies CASKREGLNNEQFF.

Of note for this clonotype: A read error is possible here, since a much larger clone lies one base away. The chain carries TRBV6-1 and TRBJ2-7, with TRBD1 matching 7 bases. This CDR3 region has 13 residues. The germline V gene encodes CDR1 MNHNS and CDR2 SASEGT. Unmatched junction bases numbered 3, after V lost 1 base and J lost 6 bases. CDR3 loop: CASSEGYRGEQYF. In DNA, the CDR3 is TGTGCCAGCAGTGAAGGGTACAGGGGCGAGCAGTACTTC.

Comments on this clonotype: A read error is possible here, since a much larger clone lies one base away. For the CDR3, the DNA is TGTGCCAGCAGTTCGTATAGCAGGCAGTACTTC. It is translated as CASSSYSRQYF. V usage is TRBV12-3 or TRBV12-4 and J usage is TRBJ2-7; no reliable D call. The CDR3 runs 11 residues. V gave up 4 bases and J gave up 9 bases, with 10 bases separating them.

The chain carries TRBV5-1 and TRBJ2-2; 8 nucleotides agree with TRBD2. This CDR3 spans 16 amino acids. Looked up from germline, CDR1 is SGHRS and CDR2 is YFSETQ. V shed 0 bases and J 4 bases; nucleotides not matched to a gene: 5. The CDR3 here is CASSLVPAGVTGELFF. The CDR3 bases are TGCGCCAGCAGCTTGGTCCCAGCGGGAGTCACCGGGGAGCTGTTTTTT.

The V and J genes are TRBV6-5 and TRBJ1-2, with TRBD1 matching over 9 bases. The V gene's germline CDR1 is MNHEY and CDR2 SVGAGI. This CDR3 is built from 16 residues. After removal of 2 bases from V and 7 bases from J, the junction contained 11 bases not matched to a gene. CDR3 region: CASSYEGTGYAGGYTF. The DNA for the CDR3 is TGTGCCAGCAGTTACGAGGGGACAGGGTACGCCGGTGGCTACACCTTC.

Notes on this clonotype: A read error may account for a junction end that differs from germline. J is TRBJ1-4 and V is TRBV4-1; no definite D call. CDR1 and CDR2 from the germline V gene are MGHRA and YSYEKL. This CDR3 is 13 amino acids long. CDR3 nucleotides: TGCGCCGGCAGCCCCCCGGAGGGTGAAAAACTGTTTTTT. This codes for CAGSPPEGEKLFF.

Details on this clonotype: The junction differs from germline at one of its ends, possibly a read error. The rearrangement links TRBV9 to TRBJ2-1; 12 bases map to TRBD2. The CDR3 length is 15 residues. Germline lookup yields CDR1 SGDLS and CDR2 YYNGEE. CDR3 sequence: CAGSVGGLAGSLQFF. In nucleotides, the CDR3 is TGTGCCGGCAGCGTCGGGGGACTAGCGGGCAGTTTGCAGTTCTTC.

V usage is TRBV5-5 and J usage is TRBJ2-1, with 16 nucleotides matching TRBD2. V dropped 2 bases and J dropped 7; count of bases not matched to a gene: 3. The CDR3 totals 16 residues. In germline, CDR1 is SGHKS, CDR2 YYEKEE (reference sequence). The CDR3 coding sequence is TGTGCCAGCAGCTTTCCGGGACTAGCGGGAGGGAATGAGCAGTTCTTC. Translation gives CASSFPGLAGGNEQFF.

In its sample, this clonotype was seen many times. The J gene is TRBJ1-4, the V gene TRBV28; 8 positions match TRBD1. In germline, CDR1 is MDHEN, CDR2 SYDVKM. CDR3 length equals 15 residues. The trim removed 1 base at V and 8 bases at J, leaving 6 bases unmatched. In DNA form, the CDR3 reads TGTGCCAGCAGTTTATCCGACAGGGGATGGGAAAAACTGTTTTTT. Encoded protein: CASSLSDRGWEKLFF.

This chain joins TRBV18 and TRBJ2-5, with D hard to call. V lost 7 bases and J lost 5, with 11 bases in between. This CDR3 has 12 residues. The germline CDR1 and CDR2 sequences are KGHSH and LQKENI. Here the CDR3 reads CASFRPGETQYF. CDR3 in DNA: TGTGCCAGCTTCCGCCCTGGCGAGACCCAGTACTTC.

The chain is built from TRBV30 and TRBJ2-5; D unclear. CDR1 is GTSNPN and CDR2 is SVGIG in the germline V gene (reference sequence). The V end lost 0 bases, the J end lost 3 bases, and 8 bases lay between the germline ends. The CDR3 is 13 residues long. The DNA for the CDR3 is TGTGCCTGGAGTGTACGGAGTGAAGAGACCCAGTACTTC. This translates into CAWSVRSEETQYF.

In regard to this clonotype: One end of the junction does not line up with germline, which may come from a read error. The rearrangement links TRBV11-2 to TRBJ1-5; weak D call: TRBD1 (5 bases). CDR1 SGHAT and CDR2 FQNNGV come from the germline V gene. The CDR3 is 16 amino acids. CDR3 DNA: TGTGCCAGCGGCTTAGGCGGGCGGGGGAGCAATCAGCCCCAGCATTTT. This encodes CASGLGGRGSNQPQHF.

The rearrangement joins TRBV6-6 to TRBJ2-1, with TRBD1 matching 10 bases. This CDR3 is 16 amino acids long. CDR1 and CDR2 from the germline V gene are MNHNY and SVGAGI (reference sequence). The V segment lost 2 bases and the J segment 4 bases; nucleotides outside the gene matches: 5. Here the CDR3 reads CASSYADRGLYNEQFF. The CDR3 nucleotides read TGTGCCAGCAGTTACGCCGACAGGGGGCTTTACAATGAGCAGTTCTTC.

V gene TRBV29-1 combines with J gene TRBJ2-2, with D uncertain. The CDR3 totals 12 residues. From germline, CDR1 is SQVTM and CDR2 ANQGSEA. Trimming removed 2 bases at V and 4 bases at J, with 5 bases between. In DNA form, the CDR3 reads TGCAGCGTTGAAACCAGCACCGGGGAGCTGTTTTTT. The encoded protein is CSVETSTGELFF.

A few counts support this clonotype. V is TRBV6-5 and J is TRBJ2-1; D gene uncertain. Trimming left V 2 bases short and J 5 bases short, with 7 bases between. The germline gives CDR1 MNHEY, CDR2 SVGAGI. This CDR3 region has 13 residues. The CDR3 here is CASSYDTNNEQFF. The CDR3 DNA reads TGTGCCAGCAGTTACGACACCAACAATGAGCAGTTCTTC.

The genes are TRBV30 and TRBJ2-3; the D call may be TRBD1 or TRBD2 (5 bases each). The CDR3 consists of 15 residues. Looked up from germline, CDR1 is GTSNPN and CDR2 is SVGIG (reference sequence). With 0 bases removed from V and 1 base from J, the gap between germline ends came to 11 bases. CDR3 residues: CAWSVRLGGTDTQYF. The DNA of the CDR3 is TGTGCCTGGAGTGTACGGTTGGGGGGCACAGATACGCAGTATTTT.

The sample holds many counts of this clonotype. The chain joins TRBV11-2 to TRBJ2-5, with TRBD2 identical over 11 bases. This CDR3 spans 14 amino acids. Trimming took 3 bases from V and 11 from J; bases not matched to a gene: 8. CDR1 and CDR2 (germline): SGHAT, FQNNGV. The CDR3 DNA follows: TGTGCCAGCAGCTTTCCTAGCGGGAGGAATGAGCAGTACTTC. This sequence encodes CASSFPSGRNEQYF.

In its sample, this clonotype was seen a few times. The rearrangement links TRBV20-1 to TRBJ2-5, with TRBD2 matching 10 bases. Germline loops: CDR1 DFQATT, CDR2 SNEGSKA (reference sequence). CDR3 length: 15 residues. V trimming: 4 bases; J trimming: 5 bases; junction bases outside the gene matches: 10. Here the CDR3 reads CSATTLAGVDETQYF. The CDR3 DNA is TGCAGTGCTACAACCCTAGCGGGGGTGGATGAGACCCAGTACTTC.

This clonotype has a handful of counts. The rearrangement links TRBV13 to TRBJ2-7, with TRBD2 identical over 7 bases. Trimming took 5 bases from V and 6 from J; bases not matched to a gene: 7. The CDR3 runs 13 residues. Germline CDR1 is PRHDT and CDR2 is FYEKMQ (reference sequence). As DNA, the CDR3 is TGTGCCAGCAGCCCCCCGACTAGCAGCGAGCAGTACTTC. Residues: CASSPPTSSEQYF.

The table lists this clonotype with a few counts. The V call is TRBV7-9, the J call TRBJ1-5; D might be TRBD1 (5 bases). V lost 1 base to trimming and J lost 4 bases, with 14 bases between them. The length of the CDR3 is 16 residues. Germline loops: CDR1 SEHNR, CDR2 FQNEAQ (reference sequence). CDR3 residues: CASSLVGQGRNQPQHF. The CDR3 DNA follows: TGTGCCAGCAGCTTAGTGGGGCAGGGTCGGAATCAGCCCCAGCATTTT.

The chain links TRBV4-1 to TRBJ2-3; D is possibly TRBD1 or TRBD2 (6 bases each). This CDR3 comprises 16 residues. Trimming took off 5 bases at V and 6 bases at J, with 21 bases between the two ends. CDR1 and CDR2 (germline): MGHRA, YSYEKL. The CDR3, as DNA: TGCGCCAGCAGCAAAGTGGGGGGCGGCTTTAGGGATACGCAGTATTTT. Its translation is CASSKVGGGFRDTQYF.

This clonotype was seen ten or more times. V gene TRBV7-2 combines with J gene TRBJ2-3; 7 nucleotides match TRBD2. Germline loops: CDR1 SGHTA, CDR2 FQGNSA. The V and J ends lost 2 bases and 3 bases, in that order; junction bases with no gene match: 2. The length of the CDR3 is 14 residues. The CDR3 bases are TGTGCCAGCAGCTTAATGGGGGGGACAGATACGCAGTATTTT. Translated, it gives CASSLMGGTDTQYF.

In its sample, this clonotype was seen many times. The chain is built from TRBV7-2 and TRBJ2-5, with TRBD2 matching 7 bases. The V and J ends lost 2 bases and 11 bases, in that order; junction bases with no gene match: 11. The CDR3 sequence is 14 residues long. Germline CDR1 SGHTA, CDR2 FQGNSA. As DNA, the CDR3 is TGTGCCAGCAGCTTACTAGCGGCGTACAATGAGCAGTACTTC. Protein: CASSLLAAYNEQYF.

The chain links TRBV7-9 to TRBJ2-1; D possibly matches TRBD1 or TRBD2 (6 bases each). The length of the CDR3 is 13 residues. Germline-derived CDR1 and CDR2 are SEHNR and FQNEAQ (reference sequence). CDR3 sequence reads: CLMGGQKYNEQFF. The CDR3 DNA reads as TGTCTCATGGGGGGCCAAAAATACAATGAGCAGTTCTTC.